This TCR beta chain was captured by sequencing in a study of cytomegalovirus exposure and HLA in healthy donors (dated by TCRdb to the late 2010s). For the wider study: An earlier analysis of several hundred of the donors reported 250 to 350 Gb of sequence data and more than 90 million unique TCR beta sequences from 150 million to 200 million T cells. In the later analysis, no new phenotypic data were used to find candidate immune exposures; instead, reliance was placed on TCR beta sequences and their occurrence across donors. Four or five DR-DQ haplotypes were handled as single units for association and clustering, since linkage in the cohort was strong. To decide whether each TCR beta V gene segment behaved as functional or pseudogenic, an earlier analysis of some 600 of the donors relied on high-throughput TCR beta sequencing. Donor age, sex, ethnicity and CMV serostatus were collected together with the repertoire data. High-throughput TCR immunosequencing, statistical association of individual TCRs with disease status, and machine learning were combined to predict cytomegalovirus infection status. Typing coverage varied by locus: roughly 620-640 donors for A, B, C, DRB1 and DQB1; roughly 500 for DQA1; over 600 for DPA1; 450 to 480 for DPB1. Across approximately 400 genotyped donors of the cohort, an average of approximately 220,000 unique TCR beta nucleotide sequences per donor were sequenced, and roughly 20% of those sequences were non-productive. Class I and class II HLA loci were covered by the typing at four-digit resolution. Besides the first cohort of 550 to 750 subjects, a separate validation cohort made up of 90 to 150 different subjects was used. An early release covering 500 to 750 HLA-typed donors comprised roughly 300 gigabases of sequencing data and about 90 million unique TCR sequences. The genetic ancestry cluster associated with self-reported Caucasian donors included over 80% of the 398 genotyped donors. In a later genetic analysis, genome-wide SNP genotypes for about three fifths of the 666 donors were used, and that subset was treated as a discovery cohort. A later analysis re-examined previously published TCR beta repertoires from roughly 720 donors and added high-resolution HLA genotyping to investigate patterns of TCR occurrence. All discovery cohort repertoires had been generated on a single sequencing platform. The study aimed to test whether signatures of past pathogen exposure could be identified by cataloging public T cell receptors. The study profiled the T cell repertoires of 666 subjects by immunosequencing and related them to cytomegalovirus serostatus.

Of note for this clone: The specificity of this receptor is unknown.

The CDR3 goes from the cysteine to the phenylalanine over 17 residues. Only CDR3 DNA is held: 51 bases, read in frame from base 1. Via the germline V gene (reference sequence), CDR1 is SGHAT and CDR2 FQDESV. V and J are truncated by 7 bases and 2 bases respectively, leaving an intervening sequence of 20 bases. The cohort was made up of approximately 670 healthy bone marrow donors. At the time of sampling, every cohort member was nominally healthy, though immune exposures that went unrecorded were likely present. The donor was CMV seronegative and was included in the group of over 300 seronegative cohort members. Each donor provided a peripheral blood sample, and peripheral blood mononuclear cells were used for TCR beta sequencing. Genomic DNA extraction from the blood cell samples was performed with the Qiagen DNeasy Blood Extraction Kit. Library creation used the immunoSEQ multiplex PCR assay. For the multiplex PCR, a mixture combining 60 forward primers for TCR Vbeta segments and 13 reverse primers for TCR Jbeta segments was used. Amplification of the CDR3 region of rearranged TCR beta genes was performed with a multiplex PCR assay on genomic DNA. Amplified TCR beta libraries were sequenced as 87-base-pair reads on the Illumina HiSeq System. As for how the authors treated the data: A later analysis counted tens of millions of unique TCR beta chains across the 640 or so repertoires, and roughly 11 million of these chains were shared by at least two donors. Raw reads were error-corrected and collapsed into unique sequences with a nearest-neighbor algorithm that merged closely related sequences to remove PCR and sequencing errors. Alignment of CDR3 sequences to IMGT reference sequences was used to assign V, D and J gene segments. For a sequence to be retained, a match of at least six nucleotides to both a V gene segment and a J gene segment was required. Rearrangements were classified as productive when the CDR3 lacked stop codons and remained in frame with V and J, and all other rearrangements were classified as non-productive. CDR3 was defined by IMGT convention, running from the second conserved V-encoded cysteine to the conserved J-encoded phenylalanine. The earlier analysis of roughly 590 of the donors excluded sequences that lacked an unambiguous match to a single V gene segment. In an earlier analysis of 450 to 750 of the donors, a V segment was called functional when productive rearrangements were above 56.7%, and segregating when the standard deviation between donors exceeded 5%. To diagnose cytomegalovirus status from the catalog of TCR beta chain sequences, a statistical classification framework was built. In a later analysis, TCR nucleotide sequences were compared against IMGT/GENE-DB human TR gene sequences so that V and J genes could be assigned. A later analysis assigned CDR3 sequences and most-parsimonious VDJ recombination scenarios with the TCRdist pipeline. In a later analysis, every TCR beta chain was defined by the combination of its CDR3 amino acid sequence and its V-gene family, and reads without a unique V-gene family were dropped. In a later analysis, 450 to 600 highly shared, low-generation-probability nucleotide sequences were removed to address suspected cross-contamination and a sequencing artifact. In a later analysis, a clonal expansion index was calculated for each public chain from normalized within-repertoire ranks of inferred template counts. In a later analysis, generation probabilities were computed with a VDJ recombination model fitted to out-of-frame rearrangements, and the resulting probabilities were checked against IGoR. In a later analysis, TCR-TCR, TCR-HLA and TCR-CMV co-occurrence was scored with hypergeometric tests, and a repertoire-size bias correction was applied to TCR pairs. A later analysis estimated false discovery rates by permuting HLA or CMV assignments 20 times. In a later analysis, co-occurring TCRs were grouped using DBSCAN, and TCRdist sequence similarity was added for clustering within HLA-allele-positive subsets. Repertoires with fewer than 30,000 or more than 120,000 public chains were left out of co-occurrence clustering, as were five repertoires with anomalous nucleotide sharing. The table comes from immuneACCESS by way of TCRdb, which keeps in-frame sequences with V and J called. Part of the clones is missing from these tables; in studies checked, under half for an unresolved V gene and the rest for unknown reasons. V and J calls plus clone size are reproduced from that table; the DNA served to infer D and trimming. The sample table includes 45,000 or so clones. The top ten clonotypes cover about 8% of the sample.

The paper as a whole reports these results and caveats: A later analysis associated about 16,000 TCR beta sequences with specific HLA alleles at a false discovery rate of 0.05. Compared with equally common non-associated chains, HLA-associated TCR beta chains in a later analysis were more clonally expanded and had lower generation probabilities. A later analysis found that TCR association rates varied across HLA loci, with DRB1 alleles showing the most associated TCRs and HLA-C alleles the fewest. The earlier analysis of around 600 of the donors excluded 15 to 20 rarely observed V segments, including chromosome 9 orphons, because counts were too low. Because HLA typing was missing for some donors at each locus, association tests included only the typed subset. Assigning TCR associations to individual alleles was difficult when HLA alleles, especially DR and DQ, strongly co-occurred. The authors suggested that the approach could potentially be generalized to other disease states and immunological phenotypes. The only immune exposure information available for the cohort was CMV serostatus. The presence/absence analyses assumed that sequencing depth was roughly uniform across donors, and that assumption may not be true. A few of the identified cytomegalovirus-associated TCR beta chains were confirmed in vitro to be specific for cytomegalovirus antigens. The study gave a list of 150 to 200 TCR beta chains associated with cytomegalovirus. A further reported finding was that TCR beta sequences accurately predicted the HLA-A and HLA-B alleles for most subjects in the first cohort. While some public TCRs were present in many individuals, most TCR sequences turned up only very rarely across donors. A later analysis reported that several top co-occurrence clusters appeared linked to parvovirus B19, influenza, CMV and Epstein-Barr virus. In both the original and validation cohorts, the classifier was reported to diagnose cytomegalovirus status with high specificity and sensitivity. Most CMV-associated TCR beta chains appeared to be HLA-restricted in a later analysis, and the HLA associations seemed to be driven largely by CMV exposure. Compared with the approximately 670-donor mean, donors in an Asian-associated ancestry cluster had fewer N-insertions in productive TCRs, according to a later genetic analysis. The cohort was sequenced for TCR beta chains only, and without alpha or paired-chain data the features that could be detected were limited. The sequencing pipeline was judged likely to have produced a cluster of highly shared sequence variants as a technical artifact. Correlated functional status among segregating V segments might be attributable to linkage disequilibrium, but an unknown experimental factor could not be ruled out. V-gene and J-gene trimming of TCR beta chains was associated with a missense DCLRE1C variant in a later genetic analysis, and the association was replicated in an independent cohort. Some IMGT-functional V segments, including TRBV6-2 and TRBV6-3, could not be distinguished by the 87-base-pair reads and were therefore excluded. In an earlier analysis of 587 of the donors, most TCR beta V segments appeared in productive rearrangements about 87% or about 30% of the time, broadly matching IMGT annotations.

The receptor was isolated from a male donor in good health and CMV-seronegative. The chain is encoded by TRBV11-1 joined to TRBJ2-2; TRBD1 is possibly the D segment (5 matching bases). The sample consisted of PBMCs. The CDR3 sequence is CASTKNQGLRNTGELFF. The bases read TGTGCCAGCACCAAAAACCAGGGCCTTCGAAACACCGGGGAGCTGTTTTTT.